These T cell receptor beta chains were read from a single sample in a study of read filtering for tumor transcriptome and immune sequencing. TCRdb itself ran the reads through MiXCR, one entry per CDR3 protein. The data hold nearly 60,000 distinct CDR3 sequences, with about 12% observed a single time. Sequencing was performed on a population of CD138-negative cells sorted from bone marrow. The receptors shown here come from a donor at least 40 years old with multiple myeloma. Both conserved end residues are part of each CDR3. Each record gives: CDR3 DNA, CDR3 protein, V gene, D gene, J gene, clone size. A D gene is named only where the DNA matches it firmly. Clone size appears in some rows only: once, few, many, or a class for an expanded clone.

DNA: TGTGCCAGTAGTAGATTCTCAGGGACAGGGAGTGGCAATGAGCAGTTCTTC
CDR3: CASSRFSGTGSGNEQFF
V: TRBV19
D: TRBD1
J: TRBJ2-1
size: many

DNA: TGTGCCAGCAGCCGTAACCTCGCAATCCGAAAACTGTTTTTT
CDR3: CASSRNLAIRKLFF
V: TRBV6-2/TRBV6-3
D: NA
J: TRBJ1-4
size: many

DNA: TGCGCCAGCAGCTACACCCGGGGGACTGCGAACACCGGGGAGCTGTTTTTT
CDR3: CASSYTRGTANTGELFF
V: TRBV5-1
D: NA
J: TRBJ2-2
size: many

DNA: TGTGCCAGCAGCTACAACAGGGCGGCTGGCTACACCTTC
CDR3: CASSYNRAAGYTF
V: TRBV9
D: NA
J: TRBJ1-2
size: many

DNA: TGTGCCAGCAGTCCGATTAACAGGAATGAAAAACTGTTTTTT
CDR3: CASSPINRNEKLFF
V: TRBV2
D: NA
J: TRBJ1-4
size: NA

DNA: TGCGCCAGCAGCCAAGATCGTCGACAGGGGGCAAGTCAGCCCCAGCATTTT
CDR3: CASSQDRRQGASQPQHF
V: TRBV4-1
D: TRBD1
J: TRBJ1-5
size: many

DNA: TGCAGTGCTTTTCCTTCAGGAGCCTACGAGCAGTACTTC
CDR3: CSAFPSGAYEQYF
V: TRBV20-1
D: NA
J: TRBJ2-7
size: NA

DNA: TGTGCCAGCAGCATGCCGGGATATCCGCCGCAGTTCTTC
CDR3: CASSMPGYPPQFF
V: TRBV9
D: NA
J: TRBJ2-1
size: many

DNA: TGCGCCAGCAGCTCCCGGGACGGAATCATGAACACTGAAGCTTTCTTT
CDR3: CASSSRDGIMNTEAFF
V: TRBV5-1
D: NA
J: TRBJ1-1
size: many

DNA: TGCAGCGTTCACCGGGACAGCACAGATACGCAGTATTTT
CDR3: CSVHRDSTDTQYF
V: TRBV29-1
D: NA
J: TRBJ2-3
size: many

DNA: TGTGCCACCAGTGGCTCCAAATCTAGCACAGATACGCAGTATTTT
CDR3: CATSGSKSSTDTQYF
V: TRBV24-1
D: NA
J: TRBJ2-3
size: many

DNA: TGCGCCAGCAGCTTGCTGGGAGGGTTTGGAAGGGGCCTCTACAATGAGCAGTTCTTC
CDR3: CASSLLGGFGRGLYNEQFF
V: TRBV4-1
D: TRBD2
J: TRBJ2-1
size: many

DNA: TGTGCCACCAGCAGAACCTTCGACAGGGGGCTGAAAGATACGCAGTATTTT
CDR3: CATSRTFDRGLKDTQYF
V: TRBV15
D: TRBD1
J: TRBJ2-3
size: many

DNA: TGTGCCAGTAGTATTGCCCTAATGGGTGAGCAGTTCTTC
CDR3: CASSIALMGEQFF
V: TRBV19
D: NA
J: TRBJ2-1
size: many

DNA: TGTGCCAGCAGCACGATTAATGGGGCCACCAATGAAAAACTGTTTTTT
CDR3: CASSTINGATNEKLFF
V: TRBV13
D: NA
J: TRBJ1-4
size: many

DNA: TGTGCCAGCAGCCAAGGGCGGACAGGGGGTGGAGAGACCCAGTACTTC
CDR3: CASSQGRTGGGETQYF
V: TRBV3-1
D: TRBD1
J: TRBJ2-5
size: many

DNA: TGTGCCAGCAGCTTAACGGGCGGGGTAGTTCCGTACTTC
CDR3: CASSLTGGVVPYF
V: TRBV7-3
D: NA
J: TRBJ2-7
size: many

DNA: TGTGCCAGCAGCCCCCCCGGGGCGGCGACAGATACGCAGTATTTT
CDR3: CASSPPGAATDTQYF
V: TRBV7-2
D: NA
J: TRBJ2-3
size: few

DNA: TGTGCCAGCAGTAGGGACGGGCCCCAGCATTTT
CDR3: CASSRDGPQHF
V: TRBV6-2/TRBV6-3
D: NA
J: TRBJ1-5
size: NA

DNA: TGTGCCAGCAGTGCCTGGGGGACTGAAGCTTTCTTT
CDR3: CASSAWGTEAFF
V: TRBV6-1
D: NA
J: TRBJ1-1
size: many

DNA: TGTGCCAGCAGCCCCCAGGACAGCCGAATGAACACTGAAGCTTTCTTT
CDR3: CASSPQDSRMNTEAFF
V: TRBV9
D: NA
J: TRBJ1-1
size: many

DNA: TGTGCCAGCAGCCATCTACAGGGGGCCGGGAACTACGAGCAGTACTTC
CDR3: CASSHLQGAGNYEQYF
V: TRBV14
D: TRBD1
J: TRBJ2-7
size: many

DNA: TGTGCCAGCACCAGAAGCGGGACATTTGTGGAGGGAAACACCATATATTTT
CDR3: CASTRSGTFVEGNTIYF
V: TRBV28
D: NA
J: TRBJ1-3
size: many

DNA: TGTGCCAGCAGCTTAACAGGGAACACTGAAGCTTTCTTT
CDR3: CASSLTGNTEAFF
V: TRBV7-2
D: NA
J: TRBJ1-1
size: many

DNA: TGTGCCAGCAGTCCAGCGAGGGTTAGCACTGAAGCTTTCTTT
CDR3: CASSPARVSTEAFF
V: TRBV12-3/TRBV12-4
D: NA
J: TRBJ1-1
size: NA

DNA: TGCAGCGCCCGCCCGGGGGACACAGATACGCAGTATTTT
CDR3: CSARPGDTDTQYF
V: TRBV29-1
D: NA
J: TRBJ2-3
size: many

DNA: TGTGCCAGCAGACAGAAAGACAGGGAATGGGAATCCGAGCAGTACTTC
CDR3: CASRQKDREWESEQYF
V: TRBV5-4
D: TRBD1
J: TRBJ2-7
size: many

DNA: TGTGCCAGCAGCCGCAGGGGACAGGGAACCTCCTACGAGCAGTACTTC
CDR3: CASSRRGQGTSYEQYF
V: TRBV9
D: TRBD1
J: TRBJ2-7
size: many

DNA: TGTGCCAGCAGCTCGCAGGGACTAGCGGGCAATGAGCAGTCCTTC
CDR3: CASSSQGLAGNEQSF
V: TRBV7-3
D: TRBD2
J: TRBJ2-1
size: NA

DNA: TGTGCCATCAGCCCGGGGGGTGGGAACACTGAAGCTTTCTTT
CDR3: CAISPGGGNTEAFF
V: TRBV10-3
D: NA
J: TRBJ1-1
size: many

DNA: TGCAGTGCTAGTGTCGCCAACTATGGCTACACCTTC
CDR3: CSASVANYGYTF
V: TRBV20-1
D: NA
J: TRBJ1-2
size: many

DNA: TGTGCCAGCAGCGTAATCGGGACAGCCTCTAGCACCGGGGAGCTGTTTTTT
CDR3: CASSVIGTASSTGELFF
V: TRBV9
D: TRBD1
J: TRBJ2-2
size: NA

DNA: TGTGCCAGCAGTGAAGTGAACGGGACACCCTTTATTCGACTGTTTTTT
CDR3: CASSEVNGTPFIRLFF
V: TRBV2
D: NA
J: TRBJ1-4
size: many

DNA: TGTGCCAGCAGCTCCTGGACCGGGACAGTTTACAATGAGCAGTTCTTC
CDR3: CASSSWTGTVYNEQFF
V: TRBV7-3
D: TRBD1
J: TRBJ2-1
size: many

DNA: TGTGCCATCAGTGAGGTGGGACTAGCGGGCGGAGAGACCCAGTACTTC
CDR3: CAISEVGLAGGETQYF
V: TRBV10-3
D: TRBD2
J: TRBJ2-5
size: many

DNA: TGTGCCAGCCGTTACCGGACCGTTAGCAATCAGCCCCAGCATTTT
CDR3: CASRYRTVSNQPQHF
V: TRBV6-2/TRBV6-3
D: NA
J: TRBJ1-5
size: many

DNA: TGTGCCAGCAGGGACACACCGCTCTCCTACAATGAGCAGTTCTTC
CDR3: CASRDTPLSYNEQFF
V: TRBV7-9
D: NA
J: TRBJ2-1
size: many

DNA: TGCGCCAGCAGTGGTGGACAGGGACTCTACGAGCAGTACTTC
CDR3: CASSGGQGLYEQYF
V: TRBV23-1
D: TRBD1
J: TRBJ2-7
size: few

DNA: TGTGCTGGCAGCTTGGACAGTGATCAGCCCCAGCATTTT
CDR3: CAGSLDSDQPQHF
V: TRBV7-7
D: NA
J: TRBJ1-5
size: NA

DNA: TGCGCCAGCAGCCCCCAGGGGGGGGAGACCCAGTACTTC
CDR3: CASSPQGGETQYF
V: TRBV5-1
D: NA
J: TRBJ2-5
size: few

DNA: TGTGCCAGCAGCTTACTAGGGGGGATTCCGCCTCCCTACGAGCAGTACTTC
CDR3: CASSLLGGIPPPYEQYF
V: TRBV11-2
D: NA
J: TRBJ2-7
size: many

DNA: TGTGCCAGCAGCCTTACCGGGACTCGGGGGGCCTACGAGCAGTACTTC
CDR3: CASSLTGTRGAYEQYF
V: TRBV6-5
D: TRBD2
J: TRBJ2-7
size: many

DNA: TGCAGTGCGGAGAAGCTAGCGGGGGGGCTAGACAATGAGCAGTTCTTC
CDR3: CSAEKLAGGLDNEQFF
V: TRBV20-1
D: TRBD2
J: TRBJ2-1
size: many

DNA: TGTGCCAGCAGTTACCCAGGGGGGAAAGAGACCCAGTACTTC
CDR3: CASSYPGGKETQYF
V: TRBV6-6
D: NA
J: TRBJ2-5
size: many

DNA: TGCAGTGCAAAAGCGGGCTCCTACGAGCAGTACTTC
CDR3: CSAKAGSYEQYF
V: TRBV20-1
D: NA
J: TRBJ2-7
size: many

DNA: TGCGCCGGCACCCCGGGGAGGGTTCAAGAGGCCCAGTACTTC
CDR3: CAGTPGRVQEAQYF
V: TRBV5-1
D: TRBD2
J: TRBJ2-5
size: once

DNA: TGTGCCAGCAGCACCTCAGGGGACTACACCGGGGAGCTGTTTTTT
CDR3: CASSTSGDYTGELFF
V: TRBV7-3
D: NA
J: TRBJ2-2
size: many

DNA: TGTGCCATCAGTGACAGGACAGGGGGCATGAACACTGAAGCTTTCTTT
CDR3: CAISDRTGGMNTEAFF
V: TRBV10-3
D: TRBD1
J: TRBJ1-1
size: NA

DNA: TGTGCCAGCAGCCAAACACCGGGCCGCAAGACCCAGTACTTC
CDR3: CASSQTPGRKTQYF
V: TRBV3-1
D: NA
J: TRBJ2-5
size: many

DNA: TGTGCCAGCAGCTTAACCCGAAGGGATATCAATGAGCAGTTCTTC
CDR3: CASSLTRRDINEQFF
V: TRBV7-3
D: NA
J: TRBJ2-1
size: many

DNA: TGTGCCAGCAGCGTAGGATCCCTTAACTACGAGCAGTACTTC
CDR3: CASSVGSLNYEQYF
V: TRBV9
D: NA
J: TRBJ2-7
size: many

DNA: TGCAGCGTGACAGGGGGGACTGAAGCTTTCTTT
CDR3: CSVTGGTEAFF
V: TRBV29-1
D: TRBD1
J: TRBJ1-1
size: many

DNA: TGCAGTGCCAAATCCGGAGGGACCCAGTACTTC
CDR3: CSAKSGGTQYF
V: TRBV20-1
D: NA
J: TRBJ2-5
size: few

DNA: TGTGCCAGCAGAGCAACTAATGAAAAACTGTTTTTT
CDR3: CASRATNEKLFF
V: TRBV7-2
D: NA
J: TRBJ1-4
size: many

DNA: TGTGCCACCAGCAGAGATAGGGCAGTTCGGGCGGAGACCCAGTACTTC
CDR3: CATSRDRAVRAETQYF
V: TRBV15
D: NA
J: TRBJ2-5
size: many

DNA: TGTGCCAGCTCAGGGGGTTATAGCAATCAGCCCCAGCATTTT
CDR3: CASSGGYSNQPQHF
V: TRBV25-1
D: TRBD1
J: TRBJ1-5
size: NA

DNA: TGTGCCAGCAGCTTCAAAGACAATCCTAATGAAAAACTGTTTTTT
CDR3: CASSFKDNPNEKLFF
V: TRBV7-9
D: NA
J: TRBJ1-4
size: many

DNA: TGCGCCAGCGGCTTGGGGGGGGCGAGCTGGAATGAGCGGTTCTTC
CDR3: CASGLGGASWNERFF
V: TRBV5-1
D: NA
J: TRBJ2-1
size: NA

DNA: TGTGCCAGCAGCCCTTATTCGGACAGGGGAGACTATGGCTACACCTTC
CDR3: CASSPYSDRGDYGYTF
V: TRBV3-1
D: TRBD1
J: TRBJ1-2
size: many